The sequence of this T cell receptor beta chain was determined in a study of molecular identifiers for immune sequencing clone quantification (dated 2018 in TCRdb). With respect to the entire study: For a replicate experiment, RNA from 20,000 or 100,000 naive CD8 T cells was divided into five aliquots, and four of the five aliquots were sequenced. CD8 T cells were used in a methods study to benchmark molecular-identifier clustering-based TCR repertoire sequencing (MIDCIRS) and TCR RNA copy counting. Results and caveats for the whole study, not just this receptor: Even against a background of about a million naive CD8 T cells, spiked-in Jurkat TCR RNA amounting to a single cell's worth was reported to be detectable. The sizes of highly expanded clones could end up underestimated when identical TCR molecules share a barcode. When barcode sub-clustering was not used, chimeric consensus sequences inflated TCR diversity, with chimeras reaching as high as 47%. Modeling indicated roughly 3.3 TCR RNA copies recovered per cell, compared with around 10 by digital PCR, which implies a capture efficiency of approximately 30%. Naive libraries contained spiked-in Jurkat TCR RNA (10 copies' worth), which is not part of the donor repertoire. In CMV-specific effector cells, over 99% of molecules were held by clones above 20 RNA copies, whereas under 1% of molecules were held by such clones in naive cells.

Naive CD8 T cell libraries were made from roughly 20,000 to 1,000,000 sorted cells using 10%, 30% or 50% of purified RNA. On a BD FACSAria II, naive CD8 T cells were FACS-sorted as CD8+CD4-CCR7+CD45RA+ and collected into RLT Plus buffer. To test detection sensitivity, Jurkat RNA equivalent to approximately ten TCR copies was spiked into samples of about 20,000-1,100,000 naive CD8 T cells. CD8 T cells were enriched using RosetteSep CD8+ T Cell Enrichment Cocktail and Ficoll-Paque, and the enriched cells then underwent ACK red cell lysis. Preparation of the library involved PCR. TCRdb names Illumina HiSeq 4000 as the instrument used. Bulk TCR libraries were prepared as previously described, using TCR primers listed in Table S5. The Qiagen AllPrep DNA/RNA kit was used to purify total RNA. Before analysis, reads from multiple sequencing runs of the same library were pooled. Per the source publication's procedure: Reads were retained only if the reads had an exact TCR constant sequence, and the retained reads were trimmed to 150 nt and grouped according to their 12-nt molecular barcodes. Reads inside each barcode group were sub-clustered using a 15% Levenshtein threshold, and a quality-weighted consensus sequence was constructed for each RNA molecule. Non-functional sequences were excluded, and lower-count sequences lying one edit away from another sequence were also excluded. Barcode sub-clusters with fewer than 20% of the maximum read count were removed, based on fitting two negative binomial distributions. TCRdb ran its own pipeline on the public reads, namely fastp trimming at Q25 and MiXCR clone calling, and kept in-frame beta chains. A single entry per CDR3 protein holds the most common genes and DNA from its merged rows. The V and J calls shown here were made by TCRdb, not taken from the authors' results. This sample comprises about 640,000 distinct CDR3 sequences, around 20% of them detected only once. Roughly 0.83% of the sample lies in the top ten.

CDR3 length: 17 amino acids, cysteine to phenylalanine. The retained sequence is limited to the CDR3, 51 bases, with the frame set at the first base. CDR1 and CDR2 (MNHNY, SVGAGI) derive from the germline V gene (reference sequence). The trim is 0 bases for V and 1 base for J, with a gap of 14 bases between the germline ends. Turning to this clonotype: Its specific antigen is unknown. No clone much larger than this one lies a single base away; base qualities are absent.

This sequence originates from a human donor in good health. Some libraries in this study had Jurkat cell RNA spiked in. Rearrangement joined TRBV6-6 to TRBJ2-3; perhaps TRBD2 is the D gene, with 5 bases matching. Specimen: naive CD8+ T cells from blood, with Jurkat cell RNA spiked in. Explained via the paper, the cell subset or site label denotes: FACS-sorted CD8+CD4-CCR7+CD45RA+ naive T cells. For the CDR3, the sequence is CASSYSPGSIGTDTQYF. The DNA is as follows: TGTGCCAGCAGTTACTCGCCGGGGTCAATCGGCACAGATACGCAGTATTTT.